Shown below are 12 T cell receptor beta chains from a single sample sequenced in a study of T cell responses to AZD1222 COVID-19 vaccine (dated by TCRdb to the early 2020s). In the paper's terms, the time point label means: baseline before first vaccination. Library generation was performed with the immunoSEQ multiplex PCR assay. In TCRdb, the immuneACCESS table is reduced to in-frame sequences with V and J assigned. These tables do not hold every clone; where another copy was compared, an unresolved V gene accounts for under half, and the others remain unexplained. This sample holds about 100,000 clones; approximately 90% were observed only once. The ten largest clones take up less than 3.5% of the sample. The sample in question was peripheral blood, obtained on day 0 of AZD1222 vaccination. These receptors all stem from an adult in good health.

This chain uses TRBV2 with TRBJ1-1; possibly TRBD1 for D (5 bases). The CDR3 has 13 residues. The germline CDR1 and CDR2 sequences are SNHLY and FYNNEI. Trimming cost V 6 bases and J 0 bases, with 8 bases left between them. Written as DNA, the CDR3 is TGTGCCAGCAGAGTGGGACTGAACACTGAAGCTTTCTTT. Protein product: CASRVGLNTEAFF. Combining the CDR3 with reference TRBV2 and TRBJ1-1 gives the whole variable domain EPEVTQTPSHQVTQMGQEVILRCVPISNHLYFYWYRQILGQKVEFLVSFYNNEISEKSEIFDDQFSVERPDGSNFTLKIRSTKLEDSAMYFCASRVGLNTEAFFGQGTRLTVV.

This clone has just a few counts. The chain couples TRBV7-2 to TRBJ2-7; 9 bases agree with TRBD2. Germline CDR1 reads SGHTA; CDR2 reads FQGNSA. The CDR3 spans 14 residues. V was clipped by 4 bases and J by 4 bases; unmatched bases: 5. The CDR3 coding sequence is TGTGCCAGCAGCTCCGGACTAGCGACTTACGAGCAGTACTTC. It translates to CASSSGLATYEQYF. Together with reference TRBV7-2 and TRBJ2-7, the CDR3 gives the full variable domain: GAGVSQSPSNKVTEKGKDVELRCDPISGHTALYWYRQSLGQGLEFLIYFQGNSAPDKSGLPSDRFSAERTGGSVSTLTIQRTQQEDSAVYLCASSSGLATYEQYFGPGTRLTVT.

The gene calls are TRBV27 and TRBJ1-6, with D possibly TRBD1 on 5 matching bases. The germline gives CDR1 MNHEY, CDR2 SMNVEV (reference sequence). The V gene lost 3 bases and the J gene lost 9 bases, with 12 bases spanning the gap. The length of the CDR3 is 14 residues. The CDR3, as DNA: TGTGCCAGCAGTTTTGGGGAGAGGGGTTCACCCCTCCACTTT. It yields the protein CASSFGERGSPLHF.

The CDR3 protein is CASSQRRQGRPYSNQPQHF. CDR3 DNA sequence: TGCGCCAGCAGTCAACGACGACAGGGACGCCCTTATAGCAATCAGCCCCAGCATTTT. J is TRBJ1-5 and V is TRBV23-1; 7 nucleotides line up with TRBD1. TRBV23-1 is assigned to the ORF class and has an uncertain function. Trimming cost V 2 bases and J 0 bases; bases outside gene matches: 13. This CDR3 spans 19 amino acids.

This clone was recorded only once. The V gene is TRBV4-3, the J gene TRBJ1-5, with D perhaps matching TRBD1 (6 bases). The CDR3 contains 16 residues. Trimming took 1 base from V and 3 from J, leaving 13 bases between them. Germline V lookup: CDR1 LGHNA, CDR2 YSLEER. The CDR3 region has the DNA TGCGCCAGCAGCCAAGTGAGACAGGCTTCCAATCAGCCCCAGCATTTT. It translates to CASSQVRQASNQPQHF.

The rearrangement uses TRBV19 and TRBJ2-1; no clear D. The V end was cut by 2 bases, the J end by 0 bases, with 14 bases between. Germline-derived CDR1 and CDR2 are LNHDA and SQIVND (reference sequence). This CDR3 comprises 17 residues. CDR3 in DNA: TGTGCCAGTAGTATAAGTTGGTTCTCGAGCTCCTACAATGAGCAGTTCTTC. It translates to CASSISWFSSSYNEQFF.

This rearrangement joins TRBV30 to TRBJ2-5; D might be TRBD2 (5 bases). Germline values: CDR1 GTSNPN, CDR2 SVGIG (reference sequence). This CDR3 is 13 amino acids long. V lost 2 bases and J 9 bases, leaving 16 bases between the germline ends. CDR3 DNA sequence: TGTGCCTGGAGTCTAGGCGCGGGTTTGGCCCAGTACTTC. This codes for CAWSLGAGLAQYF.

As DNA, the CDR3 is TGCGCCAGCAGCCCCACCCCTAATTCGGGACTAGCGGTCACCGGGGAGCTGTTTTTT. As protein: CASSPTPNSGLAVTGELFF. The chain links TRBV5-1 to TRBJ2-2; 11 nucleotides line up with TRBD2. Trimming cost V 4 bases and J 4 bases; bases outside gene matches: 15. The CDR3 runs 19 residues. From germline, CDR1 is SGHRS and CDR2 YFSETQ.

V and J are TRBV7-8 and TRBJ2-6; perhaps D is TRBD1 or TRBD2 (5 bases each). The CDR3 has 17 amino acids. Germline V gene data show CDR1 as SGHVS and CDR2 as FQNEAQ. The V gene lost 8 bases and the J gene lost 4 bases, with 21 bases spanning the gap. The CDR3 DNA is TGTGCCAGCGTAATGTCCCGAGGGGTAGCCGGGGCCAACGTCCTGACTTTC. Protein product: CASVMSRGVAGANVLTF.

V usage is TRBV2 and J usage is TRBJ2-2, with a tentative D call TRBD2 (6 bases). This CDR3 has 15 residues. Germline values: CDR1 SNHLY, CDR2 FYNNEI. V lost 3 bases and J lost 2, with 10 bases in between. The CDR3 is CASSETGLNTGELFF. Here the CDR3 DNA reads TGTGCCAGCAGTGAGACGGGACTTAACACCGGGGAGCTGTTTTTT.

The chain recombines TRBV28 with TRBJ2-2, with D possibly TRBD1 on 6 matching bases. Trimming left V 5 bases short and J 4 bases short, with 14 bases between. CDR3 length: 15 amino acids. Germline V gene sequence: CDR1 MDHEN, CDR2 SYDVKM. The CDR3 protein is CASSNQGIGTGELFF. The CDR3 DNA reads as TGTGCCAGCAGTAATCAGGGGATAGGCACCGGGGAGCTGTTTTTT.

The chain is built from TRBV9 and TRBJ2-2; D is possibly TRBD2 (6 bases). Germline CDR1 SGDLS, CDR2 YYNGEE. Trimming took off 0 bases at V and 1 base at J, with 7 bases between the two ends. There are 15 residues in the CDR3. DNA of the CDR3: TGTGCCAGCAGCGTAGTTAGCGGGAACACCGGGGAGCTGTTTTTT. Its translation: CASSVVSGNTGELFF.